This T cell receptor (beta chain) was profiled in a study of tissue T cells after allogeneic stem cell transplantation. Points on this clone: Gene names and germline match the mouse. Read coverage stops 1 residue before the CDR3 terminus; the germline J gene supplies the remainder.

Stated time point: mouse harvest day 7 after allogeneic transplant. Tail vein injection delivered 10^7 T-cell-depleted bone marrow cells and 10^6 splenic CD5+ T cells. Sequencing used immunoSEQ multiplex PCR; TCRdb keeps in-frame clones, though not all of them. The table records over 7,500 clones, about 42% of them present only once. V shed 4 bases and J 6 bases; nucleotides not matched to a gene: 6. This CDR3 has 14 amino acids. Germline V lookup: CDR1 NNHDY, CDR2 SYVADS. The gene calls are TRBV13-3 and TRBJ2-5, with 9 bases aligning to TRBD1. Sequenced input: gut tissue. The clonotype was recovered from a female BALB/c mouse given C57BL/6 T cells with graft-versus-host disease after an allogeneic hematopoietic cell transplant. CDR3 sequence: CASSNRGRGDTQYF. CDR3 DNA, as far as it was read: TGTGCCAGCAGTAACAGGGGGCGAGGGGACACCCAGTAC.